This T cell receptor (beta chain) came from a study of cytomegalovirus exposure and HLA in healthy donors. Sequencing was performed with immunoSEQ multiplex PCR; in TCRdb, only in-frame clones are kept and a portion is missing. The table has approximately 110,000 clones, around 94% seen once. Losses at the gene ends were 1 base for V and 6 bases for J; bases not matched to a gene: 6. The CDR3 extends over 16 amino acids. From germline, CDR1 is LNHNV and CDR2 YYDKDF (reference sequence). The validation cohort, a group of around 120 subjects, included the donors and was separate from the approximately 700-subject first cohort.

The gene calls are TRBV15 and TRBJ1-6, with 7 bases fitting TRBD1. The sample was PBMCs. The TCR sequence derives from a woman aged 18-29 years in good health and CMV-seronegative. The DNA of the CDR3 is TGTGCCACCAGCAGAGGCCCGGGACAGTTTAATTCACCCCTCCACTTT. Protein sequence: CATSRGPGQFNSPLHF.